Below, one T cell receptor (beta chain) is given with its context. The sample is drawn from a study of identical twins. CDR1 MNHEY and CDR2 SVGEGT come from the germline V gene. CDR3 length: 13 amino acids. V gave up 0 bases and J gave up 9 bases, with 11 bases separating them. TCRdb independently ran MiXCR on the 5' RACE reads; one entry per CDR3 protein. The top ten clones hold approximately 14% of a sample with approximately 700,000 distinct CDR3 sequences, around a sixth of them seen once. These data were likewise used in another study, on T cells expressing NK-cell markers. That work states: Sequencing covered eight donors, seven HCMV-seropositive and one seronegative. Sorting was limited to alpha-beta TCR-expressing T cells with an anti-gamma-delta TCR antibody in several experiments.

The material sequenced was PBMCs. This clonotype was obtained from a woman in her late teens or twenties in good health. This chain uses TRBV6-2 or TRBV6-3 with TRBJ1-1; no clear D. This CDR3 reads CASSYSMDRQAFF. DNA for the CDR3: TGTGCCAGCAGTTACTCGATGGACCGTCAAGCTTTCTTT.